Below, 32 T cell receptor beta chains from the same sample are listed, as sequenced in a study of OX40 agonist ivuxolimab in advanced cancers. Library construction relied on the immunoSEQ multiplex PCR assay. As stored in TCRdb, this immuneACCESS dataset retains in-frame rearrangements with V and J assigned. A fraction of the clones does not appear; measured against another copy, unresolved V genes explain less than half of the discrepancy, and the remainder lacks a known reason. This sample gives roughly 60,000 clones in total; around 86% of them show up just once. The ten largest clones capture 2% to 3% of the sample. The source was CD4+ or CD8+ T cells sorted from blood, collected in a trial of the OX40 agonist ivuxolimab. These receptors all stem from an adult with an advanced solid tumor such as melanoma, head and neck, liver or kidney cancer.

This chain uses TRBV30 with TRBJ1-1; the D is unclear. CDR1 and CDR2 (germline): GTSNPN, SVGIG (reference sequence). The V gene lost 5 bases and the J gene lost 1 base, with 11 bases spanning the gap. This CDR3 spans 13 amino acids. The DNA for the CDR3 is TGTGCCTGGTACACAACAAGGAACACTGAAGCTTTCTTT. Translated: CAWYTTRNTEAFF. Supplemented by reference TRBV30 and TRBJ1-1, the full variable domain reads SQTIHQWPATLVQPVGSPLSLECTVEGTSNPNLYWYRQAAGRGLQLLFYSVGIGQISSEVPQNLSASRPQDRQFILSSKKLLLSDSGFYLCAWYTTRNTEAFFGQGTRLTVV.

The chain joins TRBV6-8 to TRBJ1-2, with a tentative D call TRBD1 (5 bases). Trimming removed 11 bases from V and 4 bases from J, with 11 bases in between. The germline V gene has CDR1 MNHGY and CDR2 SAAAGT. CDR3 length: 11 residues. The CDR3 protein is CAGGTGYGYTF. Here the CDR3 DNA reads TGTGCCGGAGGGACCGGCTATGGCTACACCTTC.

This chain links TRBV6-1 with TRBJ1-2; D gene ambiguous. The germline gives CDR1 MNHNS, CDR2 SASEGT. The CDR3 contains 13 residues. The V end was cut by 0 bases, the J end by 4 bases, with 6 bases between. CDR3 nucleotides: TGTGCCAGCAGTGAAGCCCCTCCCTATGGCTACACCTTC. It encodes CASSEAPPYGYTF.

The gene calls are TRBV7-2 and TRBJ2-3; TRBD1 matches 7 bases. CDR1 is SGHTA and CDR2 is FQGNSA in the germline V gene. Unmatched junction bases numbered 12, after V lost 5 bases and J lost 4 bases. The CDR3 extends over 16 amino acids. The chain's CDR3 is CASSVAVTGRSDTQYF. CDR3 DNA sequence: TGTGCCAGCAGCGTGGCTGTGACAGGGAGATCAGATACGCAGTATTTT.

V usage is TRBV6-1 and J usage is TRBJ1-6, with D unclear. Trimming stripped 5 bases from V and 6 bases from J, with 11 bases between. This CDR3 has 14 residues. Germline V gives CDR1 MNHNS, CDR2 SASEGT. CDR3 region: CASSYEIGNSPLHF. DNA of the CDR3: TGTGCCAGCAGTTATGAGATCGGTAATTCACCCCTCCACTTT.

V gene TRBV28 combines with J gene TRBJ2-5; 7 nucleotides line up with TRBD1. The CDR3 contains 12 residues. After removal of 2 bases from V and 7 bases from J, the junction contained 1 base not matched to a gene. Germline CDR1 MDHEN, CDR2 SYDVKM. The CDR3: CASSLNRGTQYF. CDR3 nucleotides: TGTGCCAGCAGTTTAAACAGGGGGACCCAGTACTTC.

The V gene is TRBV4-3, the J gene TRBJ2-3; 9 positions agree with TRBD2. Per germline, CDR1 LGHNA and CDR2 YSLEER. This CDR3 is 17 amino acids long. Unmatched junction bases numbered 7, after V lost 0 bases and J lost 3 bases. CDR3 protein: CASSQDMAGGPTDTQYF. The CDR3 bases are TGCGCCAGCAGCCAAGATATGGCGGGGGGGCCGACAGATACGCAGTATTTT.

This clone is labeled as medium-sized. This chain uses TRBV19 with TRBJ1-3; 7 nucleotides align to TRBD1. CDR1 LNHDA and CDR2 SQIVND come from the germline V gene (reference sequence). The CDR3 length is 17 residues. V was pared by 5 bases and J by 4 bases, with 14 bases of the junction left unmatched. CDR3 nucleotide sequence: TGTGCCAGTAGTCCGGCATTTGCGGGGACAGCAGGAAACACCATATATTTT. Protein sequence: CASSPAFAGTAGNTIYF.

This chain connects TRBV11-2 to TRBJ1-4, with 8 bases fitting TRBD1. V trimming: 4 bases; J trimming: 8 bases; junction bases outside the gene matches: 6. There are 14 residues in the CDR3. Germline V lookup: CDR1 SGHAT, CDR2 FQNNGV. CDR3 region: CASSSQGVGEKLFF. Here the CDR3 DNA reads TGTGCCAGCAGCTCACAGGGGGTAGGCGAAAAACTGTTTTTT.

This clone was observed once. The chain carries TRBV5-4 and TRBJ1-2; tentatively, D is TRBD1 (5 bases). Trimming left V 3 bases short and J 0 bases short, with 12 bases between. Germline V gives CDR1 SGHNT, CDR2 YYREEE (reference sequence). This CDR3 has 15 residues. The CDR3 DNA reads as TGTGCCAGCAGCTCTCCTGTGGGGGCTAACTATGGCTACACCTTC. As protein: CASSSPVGANYGYTF.

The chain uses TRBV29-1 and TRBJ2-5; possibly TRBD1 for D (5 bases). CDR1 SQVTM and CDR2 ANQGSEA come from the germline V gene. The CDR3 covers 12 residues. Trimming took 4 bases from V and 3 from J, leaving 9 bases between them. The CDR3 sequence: CSVGETEETQYF. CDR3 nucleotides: TGCAGCGTTGGTGAGACAGAAGAGACCCAGTACTTC.

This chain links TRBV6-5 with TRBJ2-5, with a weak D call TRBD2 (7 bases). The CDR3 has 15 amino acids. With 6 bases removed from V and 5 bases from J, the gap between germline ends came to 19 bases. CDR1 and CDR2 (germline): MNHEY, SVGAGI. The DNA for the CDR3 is TGTGCCAGCAGCCCTTGGGGGGGGCAAGGTGAGACCCAGTACTTC. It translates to CASSPWGGQGETQYF.

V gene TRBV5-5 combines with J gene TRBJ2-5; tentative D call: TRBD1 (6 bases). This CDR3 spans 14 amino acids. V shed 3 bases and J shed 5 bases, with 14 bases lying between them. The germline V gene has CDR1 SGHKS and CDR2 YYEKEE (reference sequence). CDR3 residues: CASSSTGSLETQYF. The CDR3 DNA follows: TGTGCCAGCAGCTCTACAGGGAGCCTGGAGACCCAGTACTTC.

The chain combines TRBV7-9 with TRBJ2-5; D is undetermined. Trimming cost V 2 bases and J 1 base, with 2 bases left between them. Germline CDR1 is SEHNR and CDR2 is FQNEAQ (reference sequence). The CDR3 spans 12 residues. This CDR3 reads CASSLPQETQYF. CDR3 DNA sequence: TGTGCCAGCAGCTTACCCCAAGAGACCCAGTACTTC.

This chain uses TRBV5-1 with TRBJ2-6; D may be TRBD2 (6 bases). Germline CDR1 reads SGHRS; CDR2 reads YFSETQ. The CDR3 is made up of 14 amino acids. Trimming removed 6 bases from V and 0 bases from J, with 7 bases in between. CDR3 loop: CASMGGSGANVLTF. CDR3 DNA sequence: TGCGCCAGCATGGGGGGCTCTGGGGCCAACGTCCTGACTTTC.

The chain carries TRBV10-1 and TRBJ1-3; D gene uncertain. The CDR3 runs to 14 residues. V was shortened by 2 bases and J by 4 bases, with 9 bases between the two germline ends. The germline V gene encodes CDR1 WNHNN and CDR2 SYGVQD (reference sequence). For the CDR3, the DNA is TGCGCCAGCAGTGAGAGTGTTGGGGGAAACACCATATATTTT. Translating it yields CASSESVGGNTIYF.

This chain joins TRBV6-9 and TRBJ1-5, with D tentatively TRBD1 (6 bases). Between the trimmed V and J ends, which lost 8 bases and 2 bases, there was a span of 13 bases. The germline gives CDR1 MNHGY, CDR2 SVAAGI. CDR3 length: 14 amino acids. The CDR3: CASPAGGGNQPQHF. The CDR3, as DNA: TGTGCCAGCCCTGCGGGGGGCGGCAATCAGCCCCAGCATTTT.

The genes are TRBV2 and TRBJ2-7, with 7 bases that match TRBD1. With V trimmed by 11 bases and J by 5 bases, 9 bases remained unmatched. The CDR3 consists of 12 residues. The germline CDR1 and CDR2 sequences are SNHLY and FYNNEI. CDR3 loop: CAGGRGLHEQYF. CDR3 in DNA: TGTGCCGGCGGAAGGGGGCTCCACGAGCAGTACTTC.

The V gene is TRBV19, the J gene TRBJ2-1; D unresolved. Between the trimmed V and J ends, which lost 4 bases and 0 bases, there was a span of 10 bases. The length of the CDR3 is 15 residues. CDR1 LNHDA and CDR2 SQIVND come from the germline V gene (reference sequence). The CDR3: CASSKGRDSYNEQFF. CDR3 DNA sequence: TGTGCCAGTAGTAAGGGTCGAGACTCCTACAATGAGCAGTTCTTC.

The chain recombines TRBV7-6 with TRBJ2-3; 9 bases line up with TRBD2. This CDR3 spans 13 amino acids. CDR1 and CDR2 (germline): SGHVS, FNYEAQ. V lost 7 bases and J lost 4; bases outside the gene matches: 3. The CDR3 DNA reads TGTGCCAGCAACGCGGGGGGGCCAGATACGCAGTATTTT. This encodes CASNAGGPDTQYF.

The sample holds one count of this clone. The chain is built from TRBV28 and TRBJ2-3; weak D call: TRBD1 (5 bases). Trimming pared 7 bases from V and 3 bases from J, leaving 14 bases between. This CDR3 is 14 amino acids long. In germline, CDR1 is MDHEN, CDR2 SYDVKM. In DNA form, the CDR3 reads TGTGCCAGCACAATCAACCAGGGTACAGATACGCAGTATTTT. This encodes CASTINQGTDTQYF.

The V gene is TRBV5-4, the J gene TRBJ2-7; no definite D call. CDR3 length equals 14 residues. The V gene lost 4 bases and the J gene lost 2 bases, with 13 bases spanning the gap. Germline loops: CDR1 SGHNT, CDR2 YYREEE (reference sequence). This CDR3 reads CASSRSNKAYEQYF. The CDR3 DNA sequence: TGTGCCAGCAGCCGCTCGAACAAAGCCTACGAGCAGTACTTC.

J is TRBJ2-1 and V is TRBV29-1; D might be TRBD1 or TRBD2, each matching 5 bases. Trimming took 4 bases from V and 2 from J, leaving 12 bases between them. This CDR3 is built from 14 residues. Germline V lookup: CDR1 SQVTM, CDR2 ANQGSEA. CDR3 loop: CSVVHRGPYNEQFF. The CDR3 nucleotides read TGCAGCGTTGTGCATAGGGGACCCTACAATGAGCAGTTCTTC.

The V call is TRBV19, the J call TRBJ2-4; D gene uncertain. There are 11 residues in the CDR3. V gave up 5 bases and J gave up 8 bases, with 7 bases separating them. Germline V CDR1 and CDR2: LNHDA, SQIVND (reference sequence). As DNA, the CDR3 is TGTGCCAGTAGTTCCTCATACATTCAGTACTTC. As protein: CASSSSYIQYF.

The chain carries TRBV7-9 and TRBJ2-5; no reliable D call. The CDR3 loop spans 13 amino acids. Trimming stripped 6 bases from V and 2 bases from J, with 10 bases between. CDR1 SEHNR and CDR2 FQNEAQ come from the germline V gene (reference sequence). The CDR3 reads CASSLFGQETQYF. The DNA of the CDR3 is TGTGCCAGCAGTCTGTTCGGACAAGAGACCCAGTACTTC.

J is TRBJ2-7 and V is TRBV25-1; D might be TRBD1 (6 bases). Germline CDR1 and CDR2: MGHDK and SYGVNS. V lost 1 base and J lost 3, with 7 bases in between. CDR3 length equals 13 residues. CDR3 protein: CASSESGDYEQYF. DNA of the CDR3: TGTGCCAGCAGTGAATCAGGGGACTACGAGCAGTACTTC.

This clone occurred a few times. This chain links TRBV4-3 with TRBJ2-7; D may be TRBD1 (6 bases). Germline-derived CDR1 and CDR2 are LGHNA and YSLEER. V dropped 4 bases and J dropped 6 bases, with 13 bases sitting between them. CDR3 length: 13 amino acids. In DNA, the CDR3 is TGCGCCAGCAGCCCACAGGGTCCGAGCGAGCAGTACTTC. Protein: CASSPQGPSEQYF.

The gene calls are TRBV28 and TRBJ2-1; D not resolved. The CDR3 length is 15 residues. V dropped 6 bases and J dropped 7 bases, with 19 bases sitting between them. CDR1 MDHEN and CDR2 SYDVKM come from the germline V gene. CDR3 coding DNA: TGTGCCAGCAGCCCTTCGGGCCCCTTAGTGAATGAGCAGTTCTTC. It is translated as CASSPSGPLVNEQFF.

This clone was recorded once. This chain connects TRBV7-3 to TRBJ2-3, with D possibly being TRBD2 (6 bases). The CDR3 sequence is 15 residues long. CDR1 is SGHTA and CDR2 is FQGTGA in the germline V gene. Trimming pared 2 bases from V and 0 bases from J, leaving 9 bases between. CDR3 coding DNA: TGTGCCAGCAGCTTAGGGGGGATTAGCACAGATACGCAGTATTTT. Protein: CASSLGGISTDTQYF. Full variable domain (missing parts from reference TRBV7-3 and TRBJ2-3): GAGVSQTPSNKVTEKGKYVELRCDPISGHTALYWYRQSLGQGPEFLIYFQGTGAADDSGLPNDRFFAVRPEGSVSTLKIQRTERGDSAVYLCASSLGGISTDTQYFGPGTRLTVL.

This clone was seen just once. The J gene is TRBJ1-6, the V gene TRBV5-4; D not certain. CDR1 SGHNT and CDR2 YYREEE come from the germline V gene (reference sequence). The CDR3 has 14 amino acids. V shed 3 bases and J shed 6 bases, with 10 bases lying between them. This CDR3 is CASSYDNGNSPLHF. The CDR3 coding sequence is TGTGCCAGCAGCTACGACAATGGTAATTCACCCCTCCACTTT.

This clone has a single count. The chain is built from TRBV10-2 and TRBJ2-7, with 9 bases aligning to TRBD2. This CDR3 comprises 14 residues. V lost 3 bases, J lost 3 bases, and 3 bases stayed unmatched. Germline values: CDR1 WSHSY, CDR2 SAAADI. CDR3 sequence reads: CASSELAGVYEQYF. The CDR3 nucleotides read TGCGCCAGCAGTGAATTAGCGGGGGTCTACGAGCAGTACTTC.

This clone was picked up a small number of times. The CDR3, as DNA: TGCGCCAGCAGCCAACTGTCGGGAGAGAATCAGCCCCAGCATTTT. Its translation is CASSQLSGENQPQHF. The chain has TRBV5-1 and TRBJ1-5; D not certain. Trimming took off 4 bases at V and 4 bases at J, with 15 bases between the two ends. Germline CDR1 SGHRS, CDR2 YFSETQ. The CDR3 has 15 amino acids. Using reference TRBV5-1 and TRBJ1-5 for the parts outside the CDR3, the full variable domain is KAGVTQTPRYLIKTRGQQVTLSCSPISGHRSVSWYQQTPGQGLQFLFEYFSETQRNKGNFPGRFSGRQFSNSRSEMNVSTLELGDSALYLCASSQLSGENQPQHFGDGTRLSIL.